The 20 T cell receptor beta chains listed next were all sequenced from one sample in a study of identical twins. Each CDR3 protein gets one entry after TCRdb re-called the 5' RACE reads with MiXCR. This table has 460,000 or so distinct CDR3 sequences, 14% appearing once. Another study also made use of these data, one on yellow fever vaccine responses in identical twins.

The specimen was CD4+ T cells sorted from blood. The receptor source for this set is a young woman in good health.

This clonotype was observed a few times. This sequence joins TRBV20-1 and TRBJ2-5; 9 bases are a match to TRBD2. V lost 6 bases to trimming and J lost 5 bases; unmatched junction nucleotides: 13. Germline CDR1 DFQATT, CDR2 SNEGSKA (reference sequence). This CDR3 contains 15 residues. This CDR3 reads CSAPESGGLRETQYF. CDR3 DNA: TGCAGTGCCCCCGAGAGCGGGGGGTTGCGGGAGACCCAGTACTTC.

The chain combines TRBV18 with TRBJ2-3; possible D gene TRBD1, 6 bases. V gave up 1 base and J gave up 0 bases, with 14 bases separating them. This CDR3 comprises 17 residues. Germline V lookup: CDR1 KGHSH, CDR2 LQKENI. In DNA, the CDR3 is TGTGCCAGCTCACCACGGGCGATGGGGGCGAGCACAGATACGCAGTATTTT. This translates into CASSPRAMGASTDTQYF.

The table lists this clonotype with a few counts. This chain links TRBV7-9 with TRBJ1-1; 9 bases agree with TRBD1. The CDR3 runs 17 residues. Germline values: CDR1 SEHNR, CDR2 FQNEAQ (reference sequence). Trimming cost V 8 bases and J 3 bases; bases outside gene matches: 16. The CDR3 loop is CASRPDGGDRVDTEAFF. CDR3 bases: TGTGCCAGCCGACCCGACGGGGGGGACAGGGTAGACACTGAAGCTTTCTTT.

This clonotype was recorded many times. The V gene is TRBV12-3 or TRBV12-4, the J gene TRBJ2-3; tentatively, D is TRBD1 (5 bases). The CDR3 is 14 amino acids. V gave up 3 bases and J gave up 5 bases, with 12 bases separating them. The CDR3, as DNA: TGTGCCAGCAGTTTTTGGCAGGGTAGAGATACGCAGTATTTT. Translating it yields CASSFWQGRDTQYF.

This chain connects TRBV4-2 to TRBJ2-3; 7 positions agree with TRBD2. The ends lost 4 bases at V and 5 bases at J; junction bases unmatched: 9. Germline assignment: CDR1 LGHNA and CDR2 YNFKEQ. The CDR3 loop spans 15 amino acids. CDR3 DNA: TGTGCCAGCAGCCGCCACGGGACTACAGAAGATACGCAGTATTTT. Translation gives CASSRHGTTEDTQYF.

Many counts were recorded for this clonotype. This rearrangement joins TRBV7-8 to TRBJ2-7, with 10 bases fitting TRBD1. The CDR3 length is 15 residues. The ends lost 5 bases at V and 6 bases at J; junction bases unmatched: 10. Germline V CDR1 and CDR2: SGHVS, FQNEAQ. DNA for the CDR3: TGTGCCAGCAGCCCGGGACAGGGGTCCCAGGGCGAGCAGTACTTC. Protein product: CASSPGQGSQGEQYF. Full variable domain (outside the CDR3, taken from reference TRBV7-8 and TRBJ2-7): GAGVSQSPRYKVAKRGQDVALRCDPISGHVSLFWYQQALGQGPEFLTYFQNEAQLDKSGLPSDRFFAERPEGSVSTLKIQRTQQEDSAVYLCASSPGQGSQGEQYFGPGTRLTVT.

This clonotype was observed a few times. This chain joins TRBV11-3 and TRBJ2-1; 8 bases are shared with TRBD2. With V trimmed by 1 base and J by 7 bases, 6 bases remained unmatched. CDR3 length equals 15 residues. Germline V gives CDR1 SGHNT, CDR2 YENEEA. The CDR3 spells CASSLGPGGHNEQFF. The DNA for the CDR3 is TGTGCCAGCAGCTTAGGCCCGGGAGGGCATAATGAGCAGTTCTTC.

The genes are TRBV6-1 and TRBJ2-1; D might be TRBD1 (5 bases). This CDR3 is 13 amino acids long. CDR1 and CDR2 from the germline V gene are MNHNS and SASEGT. Trimming removed 5 bases from V and 8 bases from J, with 13 bases in between. In DNA, the CDR3 is TGTGCCAGCAGTACCAGGGTTAGGGATGAGCAGTTCTTC. Translation: CASSTRVRDEQFF.

This clonotype was counted between two and nine times. The chain carries TRBV6-5 and TRBJ1-2; no firm D call. This CDR3 spans 14 amino acids. The V and J ends lost 0 bases and 0 bases respectively, with 5 bases between them. Germline V lookup: CDR1 MNHEY, CDR2 SVGAGI. CDR3 sequence reads: CASSYSLANYGYTF. The DNA for the CDR3 is TGTGCCAGCAGTTACTCGTTAGCTAACTATGGCTACACCTTC.

The chain is built from TRBV15 and TRBJ2-1; D call uncertain. The germline V gene has CDR1 LNHNV and CDR2 YYDKDF (reference sequence). V lost 5 bases, J lost 3 bases, and 17 bases lay in between. This CDR3 has 16 residues. The CDR3 DNA follows: TGTGCCACCAGCGGGAATCGGAAGGGCCTCTACAATGAGCAGTTCTTC. Residues: CATSGNRKGLYNEQFF. Full variable domain (rest looked up from reference TRBV15 and TRBJ2-1): DAMVIQNPRYQVTQFGKPVTLSCSQTLNHNVMYWYQQKSSQAPKLLFHYYDKDFNNEADTPDNFQSRRPNTSFCFLDIRSPGLGDTAMYLCATSGNRKGLYNEQFFGPGTRLTVL.

V and J are TRBV4-3 and TRBJ2-5; either TRBD1 or TRBD2 may supply D (5 bases each). The germline gives CDR1 LGHNA, CDR2 YSLEER. This CDR3 spans 15 amino acids. The V end was cut by 0 bases, the J end by 6 bases, with 14 bases between. The CDR3 sequence is CASSQEGRGEQTQYF. In DNA form, the CDR3 reads TGCGCCAGCAGCCAAGAGGGACGGGGTGAGCAGACCCAGTACTTC.

CDR3 amino acids: CASSLERQGKSYEQYF. CDR3 DNA sequence: TGTGCCAGCAGTTTAGAACGGCAGGGAAAGTCCTACGAGCAGTACTTC. The chain has TRBV28 and TRBJ2-7, with a weak D call TRBD1 (5 bases). Germline-derived CDR1 and CDR2 are MDHEN and SYDVKM. V lost 2 bases to trimming and J lost 1 base, with 15 bases between them. This CDR3 has 16 residues.

There are many counts of this clonotype. The V call is TRBV5-6, the J call TRBJ1-1; D unresolved. CDR3 length: 13 amino acids. Germline assignment: CDR1 SGHDT and CDR2 YYEEEE. Trimming pared 5 bases from V and 6 bases from J, leaving 14 bases between. The CDR3 spells CASSVRSISEAFF. CDR3 DNA sequence: TGTGCCAGCAGTGTGAGAAGTATATCTGAAGCTTTCTTT.

This clonotype was observed at least ten times. The chain joins TRBV7-2 to TRBJ1-1; no clear D. The CDR3 consists of 11 residues. Trimming stripped 4 bases from V and 4 bases from J, with 4 bases between. Germline-derived CDR1 and CDR2 are SGHTA and FQGNSA. The CDR3 reads CASSSSTEAFF. The DNA for the CDR3 is TGTGCCAGCAGCTCGAGCACTGAAGCTTTCTTT.

This clonotype has just a few counts. This chain uses TRBV6-2 or TRBV6-3 with TRBJ2-3; no firm D call. The germline V and J ends were trimmed by 6 bases and 5 bases, with 6 bases remaining between them. There are 11 residues in the CDR3. The V gene's germline CDR1 is MNHEY and CDR2 SVGEGT. The chain's CDR3 is CASRFKDTQYF. CDR3 bases: TGTGCCAGCAGATTTAAAGATACGCAGTATTTT.

The chain links TRBV21-1 to TRBJ2-1; TRBD2, as called in the table, went unchecked against the DNA. TRBV21-1 is shown as a pseudogene. The CDR3 has 20 amino acids. The CDR3 coding sequence is TGTGCCAGCAGCAAAGGGAAGAGACTAGCGGGAGGCTTCTCCTACAATGAGCAGTTCTTC. Translation: CASSKGKRLAGGFSYNEQFF.

This clonotype was seen a handful of times. The J gene is TRBJ1-4, the V gene TRBV29-1; 7 bases line up with TRBD1. Trimming at V came to 6 bases and at J to 5 bases, leaving 6 bases not matched to a gene. The CDR3 has 13 amino acids. Per the germline V gene, CDR1 is SQVTM and CDR2 is ANQGSEA. The CDR3 DNA sequence: TGCAGCGTCGCGGGACAGAAAAATGAAAAACTGTTTTTT. Translation gives CSVAGQKNEKLFF. The complete variable domain, with remaining parts taken from reference TRBV29-1 and TRBJ1-4, reads SAVISQKPSRDICQRGTSLTIQCQVDSQVTMMFWYRQQPGQSLTLIATANQGSEATYESGFVIDKFPISRPNLTFSTLTVSNMSPEDSSIYLCSVAGQKNEKLFFGSGTQLSVL.

The chain employs TRBV6-2 or TRBV6-3 and TRBJ2-5; TRBD1 matches 11 bases. After removal of 5 bases from V and 4 bases from J, the junction contained 9 bases not matched to a gene. CDR1 and CDR2 from the germline V gene are MNHEY and SVGEGT. The CDR3 is 16 residues long. CDR3 protein: CASSPGQGARGETQYF. CDR3 DNA sequence: TGTGCCAGCAGTCCAGGACAGGGGGCGCGGGGAGAGACCCAGTACTTC.

The chain joins TRBV7-2 to TRBJ2-1, with a tentative D call TRBD1 (6 bases). The CDR3 is 14 amino acids. CDR1 is SGHTA, CDR2 FQGNSA, per germline. The V gene lost 1 base and the J gene lost 8 bases, with 12 bases spanning the gap. CDR3 nucleotide sequence: TGTGCCAGCAGCTTAGTGCACAGGGTTTATGAGCAGTTCTTC. Amino acid sequence: CASSLVHRVYEQFF.

J is TRBJ1-6 and V is TRBV28; 7 positions match TRBD1. In germline, CDR1 is MDHEN, CDR2 SYDVKM. There are 13 residues in the CDR3. The V gene end was trimmed by 7 bases and the J gene end by 7 bases; junction bases not matched to a gene: 4. This chain's CDR3 is CASNTGANSPLHF. The DNA for the CDR3 is TGTGCCAGCAATACAGGGGCCAATTCACCCCTCCACTTT. The full variable domain, completed using reference TRBV28 and TRBJ1-6, is DVKVTQSSRYLVKRTGEKVFLECVQDMDHENMFWYRQDPGLGLRLIYFSYDVKMKEKGDIPEGYSVSREKKERFSLILESASTNQTSMYLCASNTGANSPLHFGNGTRLTVT.